Below, 19 T cell receptor beta chains from the same sample are listed, as sequenced in a study of human T cells and chemical hapten exposure (dated by TCRdb to 2020 to 2022). Receptors were amplified or captured by RACE. The sequencer listed for this sample is NextSeq 500. Using fastp trimming at Q25 and MiXCR clonotype assembly, TCRdb reanalyzed the public sequencing data and kept in-frame beta chains. Identical CDR3 proteins give one entry, which carries the most common genes and DNA. The sample table shows 65,000 or so distinct CDR3 sequences, and roughly 6.6% are seen once. 3% to 4% of the sample belongs to the ten largest clones. Explained via the paper, the time point label denotes: healthy volunteer bleed at 6 weeks. Total RNA was extracted from unfractionated whole blood that had been collected in Tempus Blood RNA tubes. The specimen sequenced was whole blood. The receptors were gathered from a female donor in good health. Some clones in this sample may be carry-over from other donors' samples.

This clonotype was found a few times. CDR3 amino acids: CASSPGRDTEAFF. CDR3 in DNA: TGTGCCAGCTCACCAGGCCGGGACACTGAAGCTTTCTTT. This chain uses TRBV18 with TRBJ1-1; unclear D gene. The V and J ends lost 2 bases and 3 bases respectively, with 7 bases between them. Germline V lookup: CDR1 KGHSH, CDR2 LQKENI. The CDR3 runs to 13 residues.

This clonotype was counted only a few times. CDR3 in amino acids: CASFPSGGRGTDTQYF. The CDR3 nucleotides read TGTGCCAGCTTCCCGTCTGGCGGGAGGGGCACAGATACGCAGTATTTT. The rearrangement uses TRBV28 and TRBJ2-3; 9 bases line up with TRBD2. Per the germline V gene, CDR1 is MDHEN and CDR2 is SYDVKM. The CDR3 loop spans 16 amino acids. With V trimmed by 8 bases and J by 1 base, 10 bases remained unmatched.

CDR3 amino acids: CASSGTSGWGWSYNEQFF. Written as DNA, the CDR3 is TGTGCCAGTTCCGGGACTAGCGGGTGGGGTTGGTCCTACAATGAGCAGTTCTTC. The rearrangement joins TRBV19 to TRBJ2-1; 12 bases map to TRBD2. CDR3 length: 18 residues. The germline V gene encodes CDR1 LNHDA and CDR2 SQIVND (reference sequence). V trimming: 8 bases; J trimming: 1 base; junction bases outside the gene matches: 12.

The rearrangement uses TRBV7-6 and TRBJ2-6; 7 nucleotides agree with TRBD1. The junction had 10 bases not matched to a gene; V was cut back by 5 bases and J by 0 bases. Germline values: CDR1 SGHVS, CDR2 FNYEAQ. The CDR3 spans 18 residues. The CDR3 nucleotides read TGTGCCAGCAGCGCGACCGACAGGGCGAACTCTGGGGCCAACGTCCTGACTTTC. Residues: CASSATDRANSGANVLTF.

The V gene is TRBV19, the J gene TRBJ2-1; D perhaps matches TRBD2 (5 bases). The CDR3 consists of 12 residues. Germline V gives CDR1 LNHDA, CDR2 SQIVND (reference sequence). V was trimmed by 7 bases and J by 6 bases, leaving 10 bases between them. The CDR3 coding sequence is TGTGCCAGTATGAACGCGGGCAATGAGCAGTTCTTC. Its translation: CASMNAGNEQFF. The variable domain in full, completed from reference TRBV19 and TRBJ2-1, reads DGGITQSPKYLFRKEGQNVTLSCEQNLNHDAMYWYRQDPGQGLRLIYYSQIVNDFQKGDIAEGYSVSREKKESFPLTVTSAQKNPTAFYLCASMNAGNEQFFGPGTRLTVL.

This clonotype was seen only a few times. The V and J genes are TRBV6-5 and TRBJ2-3, with 7 bases that match TRBD2. The V and J ends lost 5 bases and 4 bases, in that order; junction bases with no gene match: 6. Per the germline V gene, CDR1 is MNHEY and CDR2 is SVGAGI. The CDR3 extends over 14 amino acids. CDR3 in DNA: TGTGCCAGCAGTACGGGGGGAGATGCAGATACGCAGTATTTT. This sequence encodes CASSTGGDADTQYF.

This clonotype was observed at least ten times. The chain couples TRBV6-5 to TRBJ1-5; no clear D gene. V was trimmed by 4 bases and J by 4 bases, leaving 5 bases between them. Germline assignment: CDR1 MNHEY and CDR2 SVGAGI. The CDR3 is made up of 12 amino acids. CDR3 protein: CASSSLNQPQHF. CDR3 coding DNA: TGTGCCAGCAGTTCCCTAAATCAGCCCCAGCATTTT.

The rearrangement links TRBV7-9 to TRBJ2-7, with 7 bases identical to TRBD2. The junction had 11 bases not matched to a gene; V was cut back by 6 bases and J by 6 bases. Germline V gives CDR1 SEHNR, CDR2 FQNEAQ (reference sequence). The CDR3 runs to 14 residues. CDR3 protein: CASSYSGYLGEQYF. The CDR3 coding sequence is TGTGCCAGCAGTTATAGCGGGTACCTCGGCGAGCAGTACTTC. The variable domain in full, with the rest retrieved from reference TRBV7-9 and TRBJ2-7, is DTGVSQNPRHKITKRGQNVTFRCDPISEHNRLYWYRQTLGQGPEFLTYFQNEAQLEKSRLLSDRFSAERPKGSFSTLEIQRTEQGDSAMYLCASSYSGYLGEQYFGPGTRLTVT.

Regarding this clonotype: A much larger clone differs by one base, so this may be a read error. A read error is likely, as this CDR3 ends without the conserved phenylalanine or tryptophan. The chain uses TRBV14 and TRBJ2-7; D gene ambiguous. Per germline, CDR1 SGHDN and CDR2 FVKESK. The CDR3 contains 14 residues. Trimming left V 4 bases short and J 6 bases short, with 16 bases between. CDR3 sequence reads: CASSRSGITGEQYS. CDR3 coding DNA: TGTGCCAGCAGCCGAAGTGGGATAACGGGCGAGCAGTACTCC.

This clonotype was seen a few times. The chain uses TRBV11-2 and TRBJ2-5, with TRBD2 as a possible D gene (5 bases). The V gene lost 2 bases and the J gene lost 5 bases, with 12 bases spanning the gap. The CDR3 is made up of 14 amino acids. Per the germline V gene, CDR1 is SGHAT and CDR2 is FQNNGV. The CDR3 sequence: CASSLWSGMETQYF. CDR3 sequence (DNA): TGTGCCAGCAGCTTATGGTCGGGGATGGAGACCCAGTACTTC.

This clonotype was counted at least ten times. The V gene is TRBV6-2 or TRBV6-3, the J gene TRBJ2-7; D is possibly TRBD2 (6 bases). Trimming cost V 4 bases and J 3 bases, with 19 bases left between them. CDR1 MNHEY and CDR2 SVGEGT come from the germline V gene. The CDR3 has 16 amino acids. In nucleotides, the CDR3 is TGTGCCAGCAGTTCCAGAACCGGGACTTCTTACTACGAGCAGTACTTC. Translating gives CASSSRTGTSYYEQYF.

This clonotype came up many times. The chain recombines TRBV5-3 with TRBJ2-1; D is ambiguous. TRBV5-3 is an ORF; its function is uncertain. There are 17 residues in the CDR3. V was trimmed by 4 bases and J by 7 bases, leaving 24 bases between them. The CDR3 region has the DNA TGTGCCAGAAGCCCAACGGGTCCGTTTTGGGTGGGGAATGAGCAGTTCTTC. Amino acids: CARSPTGPFWVGNEQFF.

V is TRBV7-8 and J is TRBJ2-1; 11 positions match TRBD2. The CDR3 contains 15 residues. Per the germline V gene, CDR1 is SGHVS and CDR2 is FQNEAQ. With 4 bases clipped from V and 8 bases from J, the junction kept 7 bases outside the gene matches. This CDR3 reads CASSSSGTSGHEQFF. As DNA, the CDR3 is TGTGCCAGCAGCTCCTCCGGGACTAGCGGCCATGAGCAGTTCTTC.

The rearrangement links TRBV20-1 to TRBJ2-7; 7 bases match TRBD2. The length of the CDR3 is 12 residues. Losses at the gene ends were 4 bases for V and 0 bases for J; bases not matched to a gene: 0. Germline lookup yields CDR1 DFQATT and CDR2 SNEGSKA (reference sequence). This CDR3 reads CSAKRDSYEQYF. For the CDR3, the DNA is TGCAGTGCTAAGCGGGACTCCTACGAGCAGTACTTC.

This clonotype was detected only a few times. The rearrangement joins TRBV3-1 to TRBJ2-7, with 13 bases aligning to TRBD2. Trimming cost V 5 bases and J 2 bases; bases outside gene matches: 9. The length of the CDR3 is 17 residues. Germline CDR1 is LGHDT and CDR2 is YNNKEL (reference sequence). CDR3 residues: CASSFRTSGSGTYEQYF. DNA of the CDR3: TGTGCCAGCAGCTTTCGGACTAGCGGGAGTGGGACCTACGAGCAGTACTTC.

This clonotype has just a few counts. The chain combines TRBV5-1 with TRBJ2-1; 9 bases align to TRBD2. Germline CDR1 and CDR2: SGHRS and YFSETQ. J lost 0 bases, V lost 5 bases, and 6 bases had no gene match. The CDR3 has 16 residues. CDR3 sequence: CASRTSGLSSYNEQFF. The CDR3 DNA reads as TGCGCCAGCAGGACTAGCGGATTGAGCTCCTACAATGAGCAGTTCTTC. The whole variable domain, remainder taken from reference TRBV5-1 and TRBJ2-1, is KAGVTQTPRYLIKTRGQQVTLSCSPISGHRSVSWYQQTPGQGLQFLFEYFSETQRNKGNFPGRFSGRQFSNSRSEMNVSTLELGDSALYLCASRTSGLSSYNEQFFGPGTRLTVL.

The table lists this clonotype with many counts. The genes are TRBV14 and TRBJ1-6; possible D gene TRBD1, 6 bases. Trimming stripped 2 bases from V and 8 bases from J, with 16 bases between. The CDR3 sequence is 16 residues long. From germline, CDR1 is SGHDN and CDR2 FVKESK. The CDR3 spells CASSQLADRYYSPLHF. The CDR3 DNA is TGTGCCAGCAGCCAACTGGCGGACAGATACTATTCACCCCTCCACTTT.

This clonotype was seen only a few times. V usage is TRBV20-1 and J usage is TRBJ2-1; the D gene could be TRBD1 or TRBD2 (5 bases each). The length of the CDR3 is 13 residues. Germline V gives CDR1 DFQATT, CDR2 SNEGSKA (reference sequence). V was shortened by 0 bases and J by 15 bases, with 18 bases between the two germline ends. The CDR3 region is CSARDKLRGFWFF. In DNA form, the CDR3 reads TGCAGTGCTAGAGATAAGTTGAGGGGATTTTGGTTCTTC.

The chain has TRBV6-5 and TRBJ2-7; TRBD1 might be the D (6 bases). The CDR3 length is 14 residues. The V end was cut by 4 bases, the J end by 4 bases, with 14 bases between. The germline CDR1 and CDR2 sequences are MNHEY and SVGAGI. Here the CDR3 reads CASSSRDIGYEQYF. CDR3 nucleotide sequence: TGTGCCAGCAGTTCCCGGGACATCGGTTACGAGCAGTACTTC.